In its sample, the clone carrying this T cell receptor (beta chain) was seen many times. TCR beta CDR3 sequences were amplified from RNA transcripts. HTBI primers were the set used in a first-round RT-PCR of the TCR CDR3. Each CDR3 protein is one row after TCRdb ran MiXCR on the multiplex PCR reads. Altogether hundreds of thousands of distinct CDR3 sequences are present, 15% to 20% being singletons, with the ten largest covering 47%. This sample stems from a study of T cells in Graves' hyperthyroidism and ophthalmopathy. Material for sequencing was blood. This TCR was sampled from a middle-aged man with Graves' ophthalmopathy.

The CDR3 DNA is TGTGCCAGCAGCGCCGGGACTAGCGGGAGAGGGGAGCAGTTCTTC. It translates to CASSAGTSGRGEQFF. The chain couples TRBV7-9 to TRBJ2-1; 14 nucleotides match TRBD2. After removal of 5 bases from V and 10 bases from J, the junction contained 7 bases not matched to a gene. Germline V gene sequence: CDR1 SEHNR, CDR2 FQNEAQ (reference sequence). The CDR3 has 15 residues.